This TCR beta chain was sequenced in a study of a mutant IDH1 vaccine in newly diagnosed glioma (dated by TCRdb to the early 2020s). Study-wide context: The approximately 33 treated patients were around 60% male and about 38% female, with a mean age of about 38 years. Prior to enrollment, patients had been given standard therapy consisting of radiotherapy alone, temozolomide alone, or radiochemotherapy with temozolomide, with the combination given to most patients. Peripheral blood samples were drawn at six visits, namely V03 (baseline), V05, V07, V10, V12 and V13. Longitudinal TCRB deep sequencing was performed for about 25 treated patients wherever samples were available for exploratory analyses.

Counted from cysteine to phenylalanine, this CDR3 has 16 amino acids. Only the CDR3 region is kept as DNA, spanning 48 bases read in frame from base 1. Sequences SNHLY (CDR1) and FYNNEI (CDR2) are obtained from the germline V gene. V is clipped by 4 bases and J by 0 bases, and the sequence between their germline boundaries is 15 bases long. To prepare the library, the immunoSEQ multiplex PCR assay was applied. Rearranged TCR beta chain sequences were amplified with the hsTCRB Kit following the manufacturer's protocol. Sequencing of TCRB libraries was carried out on an Illumina MiSeq. Processing in the source paper ran as follows. Demultiplexing, trimming and gene mapping were performed with the kit vendor's proprietary platform. TCRdb's version of the immuneACCESS table is confined to in-frame rearrangements and falls short of the full clone set. An unresolved V gene accounts for under half of the shortfall where checked; the remainder is of unknown origin. The V and J calls and clone size are taken from that table; D and trimming were inferred from the DNA. Here the sample has about 24,000 clones; 80% to 95% occur a single time. Of the sample, 7% to 10% falls within the top ten clones.

The time point label on this specimen signifies: baseline, week 1 (first vaccination visit). The intended sense of this specimen's treatment or condition label: pre-vaccination baseline after standard-of-care therapy. All donors had newly diagnosed IDH1-mutant astrocytomas of WHO grade 3 or 4 that showed loss of nuclear ATRX. The samples were drawn from NOA16, a multicentre, single-arm, open-label phase I trial in Germany that tested a mutant IDH1 peptide vaccine in humans for the first time. For immunogenicity testing, the blood drawn at visit V03 was used as the baseline sample. Genomic DNA for TCRB sequencing was extracted from EDTA blood using the DNeasy Blood and Tissue Kit. On the study overall, not on this receptor specifically: Across multiple MHC alleles, vaccine-induced immune responses were seen in 90% to 95% of patients. Changes in the top peripheral T cell clonotypes picked up by TCRB sequencing did not appear to be linked to pseudoprogression. Selection of PBMC samples for TCRB deep sequencing was based on availability. The authors stated that sample limitations prevented analyses of patient blood samples from being reproduced.

With respect to this clone: No cognate antigen has been identified for it. Qualities for individual bases were not recorded, and no much larger clone is one base off.

The receptor was derived from a man between 25 and 39 years old with glioma. Sequenced material: PBMCs, taken from a glioma patient treated with radiotherapy, temozolomide or both. The sequence joins TRBV2 to TRBJ1-2, with no confidently assigned D gene. The CDR3 reads as follows: CASSGEPGRTNYGYTF. The DNA sequence is given as TGTGCCAGCAGTGGGGAGCCAGGAAGGACTAACTATGGCTACACCTTC. With the rest looked up from the reference TRBV2 and TRBJ1-2 genes rather than sequenced, the full variable domain is EPEVTQTPSHQVTQMGQEVILRCVPISNHLYFYWYRQILGQKVEFLVSFYNNEISEKSEIFDDQFSVERPDGSNFTLKIRSTKLEDSAMYFCASSGEPGRTNYGYTFGSGTRLTVV.